The text below deals with one T cell receptor (beta chain). Original analysis: How many nucleated cells were present was estimated from reference gene primer amplification. The method was immunoSEQ multiplex PCR; TCRdb's version includes in-frame clones alone and lacks a portion of them. V and J calls and clone size are as listed in that table; D and trimming were resolved from the DNA. Of about 170,000 clones listed, approximately 79% were seen once; the top ten hold 7%. Patients from Seattle were sampled longitudinally, starting during active infection. The entry originates in a study of blood T cell repertoires in COVID-19. This sequence was found in a woman between 40 and 55 years old with COVID-19, enrolled during active disease. Sequencing used peripheral blood.

As DNA, the CDR3 is TGTGCCACCAGAGTGGGGGCGGGCTACAATGAGCAGTTCTTC. Amino acids: CATRVGAGYNEQFF. This chain links TRBV15 with TRBJ2-1, with D possibly matching TRBD1 (6 bases). Germline V gene data show CDR1 as LNHNV and CDR2 as YYDKDF (reference sequence). V was trimmed by 6 bases and J by 3 bases, leaving 12 bases between them. The CDR3 has 14 amino acids.